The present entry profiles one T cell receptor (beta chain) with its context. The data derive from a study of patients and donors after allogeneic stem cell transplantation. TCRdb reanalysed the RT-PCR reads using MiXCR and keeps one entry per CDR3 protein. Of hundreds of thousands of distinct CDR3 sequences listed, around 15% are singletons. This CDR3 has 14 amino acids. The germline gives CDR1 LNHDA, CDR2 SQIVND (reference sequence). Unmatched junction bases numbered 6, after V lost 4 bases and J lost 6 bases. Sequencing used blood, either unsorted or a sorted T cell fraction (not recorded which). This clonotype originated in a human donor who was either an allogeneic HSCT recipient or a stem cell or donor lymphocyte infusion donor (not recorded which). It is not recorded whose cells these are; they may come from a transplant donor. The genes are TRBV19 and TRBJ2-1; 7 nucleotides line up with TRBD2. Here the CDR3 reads CASSTSGTINEQFF. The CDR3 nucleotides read TGTGCCAGTAGTACCTCCGGGACTATCAATGAGCAGTTCTTC.